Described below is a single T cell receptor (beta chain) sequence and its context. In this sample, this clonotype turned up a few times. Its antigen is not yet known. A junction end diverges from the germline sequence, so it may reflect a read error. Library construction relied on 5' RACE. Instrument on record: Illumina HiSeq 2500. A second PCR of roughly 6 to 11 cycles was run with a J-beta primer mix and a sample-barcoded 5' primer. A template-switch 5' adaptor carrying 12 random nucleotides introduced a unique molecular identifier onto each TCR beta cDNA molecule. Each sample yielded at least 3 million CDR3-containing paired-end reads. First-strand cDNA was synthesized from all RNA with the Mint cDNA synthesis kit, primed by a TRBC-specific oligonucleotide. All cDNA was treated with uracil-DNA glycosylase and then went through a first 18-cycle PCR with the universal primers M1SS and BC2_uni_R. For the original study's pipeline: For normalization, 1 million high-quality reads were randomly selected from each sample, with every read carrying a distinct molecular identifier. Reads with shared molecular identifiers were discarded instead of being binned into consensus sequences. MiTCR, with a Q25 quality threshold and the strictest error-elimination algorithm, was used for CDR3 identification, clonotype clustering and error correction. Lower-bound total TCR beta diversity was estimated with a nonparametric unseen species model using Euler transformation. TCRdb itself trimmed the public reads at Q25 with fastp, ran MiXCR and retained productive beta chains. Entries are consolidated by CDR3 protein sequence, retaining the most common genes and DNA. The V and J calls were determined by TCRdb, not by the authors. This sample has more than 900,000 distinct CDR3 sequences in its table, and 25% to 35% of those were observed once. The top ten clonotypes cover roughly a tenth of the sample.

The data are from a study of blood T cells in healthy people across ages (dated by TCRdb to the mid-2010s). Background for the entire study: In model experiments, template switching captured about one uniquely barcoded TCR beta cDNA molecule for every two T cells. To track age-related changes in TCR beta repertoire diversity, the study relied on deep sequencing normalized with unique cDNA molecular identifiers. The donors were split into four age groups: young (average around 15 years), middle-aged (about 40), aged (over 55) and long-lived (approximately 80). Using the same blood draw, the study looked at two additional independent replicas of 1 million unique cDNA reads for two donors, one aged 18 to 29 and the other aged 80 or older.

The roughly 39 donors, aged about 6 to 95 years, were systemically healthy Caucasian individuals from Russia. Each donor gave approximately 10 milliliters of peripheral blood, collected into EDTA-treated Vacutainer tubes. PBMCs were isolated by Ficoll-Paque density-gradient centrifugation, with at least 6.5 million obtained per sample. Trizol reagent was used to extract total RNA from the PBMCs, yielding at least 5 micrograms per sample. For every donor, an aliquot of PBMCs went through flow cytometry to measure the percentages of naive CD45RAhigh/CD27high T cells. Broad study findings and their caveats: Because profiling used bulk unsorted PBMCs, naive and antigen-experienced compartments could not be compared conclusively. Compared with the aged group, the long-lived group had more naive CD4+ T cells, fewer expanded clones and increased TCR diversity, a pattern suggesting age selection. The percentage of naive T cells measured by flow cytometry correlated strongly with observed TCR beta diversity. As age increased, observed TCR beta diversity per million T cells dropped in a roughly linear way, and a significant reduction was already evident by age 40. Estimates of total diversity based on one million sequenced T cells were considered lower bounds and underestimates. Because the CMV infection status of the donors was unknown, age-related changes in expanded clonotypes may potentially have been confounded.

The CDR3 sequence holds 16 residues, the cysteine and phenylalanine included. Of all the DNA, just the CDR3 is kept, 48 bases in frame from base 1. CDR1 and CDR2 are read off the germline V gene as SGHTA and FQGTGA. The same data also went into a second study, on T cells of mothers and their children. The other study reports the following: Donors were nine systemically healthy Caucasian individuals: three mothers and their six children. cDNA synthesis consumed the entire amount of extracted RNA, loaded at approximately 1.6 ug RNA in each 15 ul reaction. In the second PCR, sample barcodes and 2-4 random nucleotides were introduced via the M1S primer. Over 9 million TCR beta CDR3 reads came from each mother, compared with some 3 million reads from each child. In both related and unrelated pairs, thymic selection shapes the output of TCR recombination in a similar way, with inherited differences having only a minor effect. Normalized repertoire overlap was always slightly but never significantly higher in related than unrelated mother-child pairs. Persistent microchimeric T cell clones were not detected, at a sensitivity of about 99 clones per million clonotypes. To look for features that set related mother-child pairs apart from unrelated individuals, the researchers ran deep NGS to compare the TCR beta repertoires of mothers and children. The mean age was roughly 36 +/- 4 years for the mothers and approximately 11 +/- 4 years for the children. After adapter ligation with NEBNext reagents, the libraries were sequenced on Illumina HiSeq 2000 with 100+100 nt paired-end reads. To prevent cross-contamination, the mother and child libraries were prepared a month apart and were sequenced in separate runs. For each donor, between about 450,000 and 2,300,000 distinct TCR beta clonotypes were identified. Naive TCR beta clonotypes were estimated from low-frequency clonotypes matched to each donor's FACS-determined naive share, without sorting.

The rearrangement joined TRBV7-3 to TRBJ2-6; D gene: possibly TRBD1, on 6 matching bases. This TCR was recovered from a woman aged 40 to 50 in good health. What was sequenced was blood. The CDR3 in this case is CASSLSGGSGANVRTF. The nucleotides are TGTGCCAGCAGCTTATCTGGGGGCTCCGGGGCCAACGTCCGGACTTTC.